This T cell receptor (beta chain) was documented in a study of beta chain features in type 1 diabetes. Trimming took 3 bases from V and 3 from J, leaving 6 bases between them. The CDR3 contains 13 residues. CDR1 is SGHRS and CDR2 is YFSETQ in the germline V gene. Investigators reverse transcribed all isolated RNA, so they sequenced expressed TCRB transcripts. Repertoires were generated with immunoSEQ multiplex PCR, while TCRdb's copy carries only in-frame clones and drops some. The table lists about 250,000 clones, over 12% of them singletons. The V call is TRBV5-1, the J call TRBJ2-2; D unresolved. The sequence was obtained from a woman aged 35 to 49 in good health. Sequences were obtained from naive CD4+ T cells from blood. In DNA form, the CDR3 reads TGCGCCAGCAGCTCAGACTACACCGGGGAGCTGTTTTTT. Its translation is CASSSDYTGELFF.